The T cell receptor beta chain described here comes from a study of blood T cells in healthy people across ages (dated by TCRdb to between 2014 and 2017). Turning to the overall study: In model experiments, roughly one uniquely barcoded TCR beta cDNA molecule per two T cells was captured by template switching. For two donors (one aged 18 to 29 and one aged 80 or older), the study analyzed two additional independent replicas of 1 million unique cDNA reads from the same blood draw. Four age groups were formed from the donors: young (average about 17 years), middle-aged (approximately 39), aged (roughly 56) and long-lived (less than 85). Using deep sequencing normalized with unique cDNA molecular identifiers, the study measured how TCR beta repertoire diversity changes with age. Donors of different ages were randomly distributed across sequencing lanes to avoid experimental bias.

The receptor library was made with 5' RACE. Sequencing used an Illumina HiSeq 2500. The second PCR ran for roughly 7 to 11 cycles and used a J-beta primer mix along with a sample-barcoded 5' primer. Each TCR beta cDNA molecule received a unique molecular identifier from a template-switch 5' adaptor carrying 12 random nucleotides. At least 2.5 million CDR3-containing paired-end reads were obtained from each sample. All of the RNA was converted into first-strand cDNA using the Mint cDNA synthesis kit, with a TRBC-specific oligonucleotide serving as the primer. All cDNA was treated with uracil-DNA glycosylase and then went through a first 18-cycle PCR with the universal primers M1SS and BC2_uni_R. Turning to the authors' computational methods: For normalization, 1 million high-quality reads, each with a distinct molecular identifier, were randomly selected from each sample. Instead of being binned into consensus sequences, reads with shared molecular identifiers were discarded. CDR3 identification, clonotype clustering and error correction used MiTCR with a Q25 quality threshold and the strictest error-elimination algorithm. A nonparametric unseen species model with Euler transformation was used to estimate lower-bound total TCR beta diversity. TCRdb reanalyzed the raw reads on its own, using fastp at Q25 for trimming and MiXCR for clone calling, and kept in-frame beta chains. Entries are consolidated by CDR3 protein sequence, retaining the most common genes and DNA. TCRdb's processing, not the study's, gives the V and J calls here. This sample holds some 860,000 distinct CDR3 sequences; approximately 53% were observed only once. The ten biggest clones cover about 26% of the sample.

What the authors observed across the whole study: Estimates of total diversity from one million sequenced T cells were regarded as lower bounds and underestimates. The CMV infection status of donors was not known, potentially confounding age-related changes in expanded clonotypes. Conclusive comparison of naive and antigen-experienced compartments was prevented by the profiling of bulk unsorted PBMCs. Observed TCR beta diversity per million T cells fell roughly linearly with age, and a significant reduction was already apparent by age roughly 40. A strong correlation was found between observed TCR beta diversity and the percentage of naive T cells measured by flow cytometry. Compared with the aged group, the long-lived group had more naive CD4+ T cells, fewer expanded clones and increased TCR diversity, suggesting age selection.

The donors were about 40 Caucasian individuals from Russia, aged roughly 6 to 100 years, who were systemically healthy. Each donor gave 8 to 10 milliliters of peripheral blood, drawn into EDTA-treated Vacutainer tubes. Ficoll-Paque density-gradient centrifugation was used to isolate PBMCs, with at least 6 million obtained per sample. Total RNA was extracted from PBMCs with Trizol reagent, with at least 6 micrograms obtained per sample. For every donor, an aliquot of PBMCs went through flow cytometry to measure the percentages of naive CD45RAhigh/CD27high T cells. CDR1 and CDR2, per the germline V gene, are SGHRS and YFSETQ. Trimming leaves V shorter by 3 bases and J shorter by 5 bases, with the junction holding 12 bases beyond the gene matches. There are 16 amino acids in the CDR3, from cysteine to phenylalanine inclusive. Kept here is only the CDR3 DNA, which spans 48 bases and is read in frame from base 1.

On this clonotype itself: The antigen it binds to is not known. Base qualities were left out, and no much larger clone turns up one base away.

The TCR was taken from a man aged 35-49 years in good health. This chain joins TRBV5-1 to TRBJ2-5; the central 8 bases match TRBD1. Source material: blood. The DNA sequence is given as TGCGCCAGCAGCTCGATGGGACAGGCCGACTTGGAGACCCAGTACTTC. Protein translation: CASSSMGQADLETQYF.